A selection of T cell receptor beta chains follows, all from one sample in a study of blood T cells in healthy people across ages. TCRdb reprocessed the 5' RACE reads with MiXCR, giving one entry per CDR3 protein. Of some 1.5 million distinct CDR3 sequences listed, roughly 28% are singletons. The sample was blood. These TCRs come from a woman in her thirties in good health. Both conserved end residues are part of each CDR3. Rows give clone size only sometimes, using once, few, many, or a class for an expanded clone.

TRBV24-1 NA CATGRVTGGTDTQYF
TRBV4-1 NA CASSQETTSNQPQHF
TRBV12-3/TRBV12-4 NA CASSSQGKDQPQHF
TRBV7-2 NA CASSPATGAYEQYF
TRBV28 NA CASSLAGLRDEQYF
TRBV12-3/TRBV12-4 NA CASSLGQGSTGELFF
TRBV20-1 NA CSAREPAGTSASEQVF
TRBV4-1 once CASSSPQYRQLSGGYTF
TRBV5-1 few CASSLASYSGTDAFF
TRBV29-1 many CSVASRDRHSYEQYF
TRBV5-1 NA CASSASGLTVWFF
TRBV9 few CASSVEGQGSPLHF
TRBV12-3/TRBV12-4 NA CASSPGVGGSSYEQYF
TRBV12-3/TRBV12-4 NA CASSWVGTSSTNEQFF
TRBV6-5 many CASSYSRAGYTF
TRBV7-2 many CASSATLAGGQETQYF
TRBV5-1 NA CASFRPGQGRTGELFF
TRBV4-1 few CASSQEGVTNEKLFF
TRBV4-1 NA CASSQVVSLREKLFF
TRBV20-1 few CSGTEGNQPQHF
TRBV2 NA CASSEAPGTQYF
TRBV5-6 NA CAGSLIQETQYF
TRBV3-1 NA CASSNYGRPEGETQYF
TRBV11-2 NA CASSSAGKDTQYF
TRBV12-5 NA CASGLVIRENEQFF
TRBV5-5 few CASSRITTTNEKLFF
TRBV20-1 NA CSARDRQGADQPQHF
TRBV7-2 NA CASSLNGGGAVDEQFF
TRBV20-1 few CSARPPLGTDTQYF
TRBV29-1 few CSVEGIAGEYEQYF
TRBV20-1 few CSARPGQGAIYEQYF
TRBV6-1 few CASSDQGAGANVLTF